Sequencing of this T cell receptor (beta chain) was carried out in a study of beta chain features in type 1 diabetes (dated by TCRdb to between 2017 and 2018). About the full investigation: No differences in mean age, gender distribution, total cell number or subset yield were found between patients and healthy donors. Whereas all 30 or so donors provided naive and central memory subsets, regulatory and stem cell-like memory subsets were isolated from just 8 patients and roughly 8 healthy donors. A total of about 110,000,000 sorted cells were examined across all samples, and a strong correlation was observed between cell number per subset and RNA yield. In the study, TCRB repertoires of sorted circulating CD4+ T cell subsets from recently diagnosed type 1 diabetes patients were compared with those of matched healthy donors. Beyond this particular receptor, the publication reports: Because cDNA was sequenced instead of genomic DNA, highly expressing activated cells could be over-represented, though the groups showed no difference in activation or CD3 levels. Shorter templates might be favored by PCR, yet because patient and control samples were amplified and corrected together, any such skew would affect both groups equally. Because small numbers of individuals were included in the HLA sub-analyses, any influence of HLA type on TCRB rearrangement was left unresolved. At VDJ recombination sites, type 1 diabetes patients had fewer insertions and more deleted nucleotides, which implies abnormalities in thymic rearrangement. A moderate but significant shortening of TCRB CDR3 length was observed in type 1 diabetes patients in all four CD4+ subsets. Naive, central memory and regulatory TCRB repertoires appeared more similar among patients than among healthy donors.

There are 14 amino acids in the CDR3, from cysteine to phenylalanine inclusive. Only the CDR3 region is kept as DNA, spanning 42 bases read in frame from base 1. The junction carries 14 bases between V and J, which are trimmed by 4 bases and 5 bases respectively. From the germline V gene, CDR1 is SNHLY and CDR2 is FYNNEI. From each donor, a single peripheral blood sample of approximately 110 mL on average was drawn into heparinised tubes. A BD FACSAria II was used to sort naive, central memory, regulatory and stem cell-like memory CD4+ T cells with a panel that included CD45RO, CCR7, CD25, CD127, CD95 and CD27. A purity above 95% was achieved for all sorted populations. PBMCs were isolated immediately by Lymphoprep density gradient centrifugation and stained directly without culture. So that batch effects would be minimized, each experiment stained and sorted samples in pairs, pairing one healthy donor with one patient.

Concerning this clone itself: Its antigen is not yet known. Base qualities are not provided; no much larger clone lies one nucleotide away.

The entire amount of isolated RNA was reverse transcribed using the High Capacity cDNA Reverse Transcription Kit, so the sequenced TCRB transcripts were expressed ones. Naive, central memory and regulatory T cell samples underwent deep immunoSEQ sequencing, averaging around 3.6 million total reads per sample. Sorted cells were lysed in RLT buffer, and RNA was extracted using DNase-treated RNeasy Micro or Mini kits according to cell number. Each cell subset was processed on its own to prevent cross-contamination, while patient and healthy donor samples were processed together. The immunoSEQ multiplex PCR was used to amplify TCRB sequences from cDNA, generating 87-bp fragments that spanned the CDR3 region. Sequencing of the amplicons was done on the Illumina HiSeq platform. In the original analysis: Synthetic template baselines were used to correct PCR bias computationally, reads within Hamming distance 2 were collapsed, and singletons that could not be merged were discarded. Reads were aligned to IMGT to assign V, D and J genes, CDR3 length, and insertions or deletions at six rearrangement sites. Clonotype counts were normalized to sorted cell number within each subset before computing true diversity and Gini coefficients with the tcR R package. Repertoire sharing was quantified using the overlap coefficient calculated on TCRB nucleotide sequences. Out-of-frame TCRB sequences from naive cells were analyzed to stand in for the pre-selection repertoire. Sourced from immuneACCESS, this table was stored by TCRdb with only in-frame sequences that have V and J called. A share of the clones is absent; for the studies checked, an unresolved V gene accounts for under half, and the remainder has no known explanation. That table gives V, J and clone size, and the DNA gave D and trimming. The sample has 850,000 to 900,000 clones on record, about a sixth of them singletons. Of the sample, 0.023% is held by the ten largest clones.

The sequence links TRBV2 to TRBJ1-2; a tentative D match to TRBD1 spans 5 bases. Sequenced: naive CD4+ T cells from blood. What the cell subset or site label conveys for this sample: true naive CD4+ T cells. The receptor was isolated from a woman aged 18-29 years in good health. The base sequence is TGTGCCAGCAGTGGGGGGTCCGGGTGGTATGGCTACACCTTC. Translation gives CASSGGSGWYGYTF.